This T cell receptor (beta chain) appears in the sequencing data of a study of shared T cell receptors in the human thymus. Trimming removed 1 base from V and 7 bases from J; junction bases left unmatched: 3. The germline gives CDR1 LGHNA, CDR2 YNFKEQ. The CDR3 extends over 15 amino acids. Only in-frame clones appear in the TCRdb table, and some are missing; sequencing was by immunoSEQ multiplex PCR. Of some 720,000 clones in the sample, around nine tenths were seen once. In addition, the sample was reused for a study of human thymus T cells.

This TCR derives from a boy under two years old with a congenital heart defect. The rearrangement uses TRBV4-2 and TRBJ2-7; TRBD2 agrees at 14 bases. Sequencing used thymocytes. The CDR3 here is CASSQGLAGGPEQYF. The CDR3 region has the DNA TGTGCCAGCAGCCAAGGACTAGCGGGAGGGCCGGAGCAGTACTTC.